This T cell receptor beta chain stems from a study of shared clonotypes between healthy human individuals. The CDR3 is 15 residues long. After removal of 5 bases from V and 2 bases from J, the junction contained 1 base not matched to a gene. Germline CDR1 and CDR2: LNHDA and SQIVND (reference sequence). DNA input for the unsorted PBMC replicate PCRs was roughly 300 ng, approximately 30,000 T cell genomes. The method was immunoSEQ multiplex PCR; TCRdb's version includes in-frame clones alone and lacks a portion of them. The sample carries more than 450,000 clones, less than 85% recorded once. Donors were Caucasian adults residing in Nashville, Tennessee, USA. Notes on the study in general: Sampling was confined to blood; repertoires within tissues likely differ. Enrolling few donors narrowed the genetic and exposure-history diversity that was represented.

This clone was counted a single time. Its antigen remains unknown. The chain couples TRBV19 to TRBJ2-3, with TRBD2 matching 13 bases. The material sequenced was PBMCs. The receptor was derived from a woman in her thirties or forties in good health. Some clones in this sample may be carry-over from other donors' samples. CDR3 DNA: TGTGCCAGTAGTGGACTAGCGGGAGACACAGATACGCAGTATTTT. Translating gives CASSGLAGDTDTQYF.